Listed here are 15 T cell receptor beta chains from one sample, sequenced in a study of cytomegalovirus exposure and HLA in healthy donors. A multiplex PCR was run with 60 Vbeta primers and 13 Jbeta primers. Assay used: immunoSEQ multiplex PCR; TCRdb lists only in-frame clones, some missing. The table has 150,000 or so clones, approximately 73% seen once. Sequencing input: PBMCs. All receptors come from a woman between 18 and 29 years old in good health and CMV-seronegative.

The chain links TRBV4-1 to TRBJ2-3; D not certain. From germline, CDR1 is MGHRA and CDR2 YSYEKL. V dropped 0 bases and J dropped 2 bases, with 9 bases sitting between them. The CDR3 loop spans 15 amino acids. CDR3 in amino acids: CASSQERQHTDTQYF. In DNA, the CDR3 is TGCGCCAGCAGCCAAGAGAGGCAGCACACAGATACGCAGTATTTT.

This clone was counted only a few times. The chain carries TRBV7-6 and TRBJ1-2; no firm D call. Germline V CDR1 and CDR2: SGHVS, FNYEAQ. V lost 5 bases to trimming and J lost 0 bases, with 19 bases between them. This CDR3 has 17 amino acids. In DNA, the CDR3 is TGTGCCAGCAGCCAAACCGCTGCCGCCCCAGCTAACTATGGCTACACCTTC. Translating gives CASSQTAAAPANYGYTF.

CDR3 DNA sequence: TGTGCCAGCCATAGGACAGGGGGGCATGGCTACACCTTC. Translation gives CASHRTGGHGYTF. The rearrangement uses TRBV19 and TRBJ1-2; 10 positions agree with TRBD1. Losses at the gene ends were 9 bases for V and 6 bases for J; bases not matched to a gene: 7. The germline CDR1 and CDR2 sequences are LNHDA and SQIVND (reference sequence). The CDR3 consists of 13 residues.

This clone was seen a few times. The gene calls are TRBV2 and TRBJ1-4, with TRBD1 identical over 7 bases. Looked up from germline, CDR1 is SNHLY and CDR2 is FYNNEI. The V gene end was trimmed by 6 bases and the J gene end by 8 bases; junction bases not matched to a gene: 12. The CDR3 consists of 15 residues. For the CDR3, the DNA is TGTGCCAGCAGGGGAAGACAGGGCCAAAAGGAAAAACTGTTTTTT. It encodes CASRGRQGQKEKLFF.

The V gene is TRBV7-2, the J gene TRBJ2-4; the D gene is possibly TRBD2 (6 bases). The CDR3 contains 13 residues. The germline V and J ends were trimmed by 2 bases and 12 bases, with 14 bases remaining between them. CDR1 and CDR2 (germline): SGHTA, FQGNSA. CDR3 amino acids: CASSLTGRGSQYF. The CDR3 DNA reads TGTGCCAGCAGCTTAACCGGGCGGGGCAGTCAGTACTTC.

This sequence joins TRBV7-2 and TRBJ2-3, with 7 bases lining up with TRBD2. Germline-derived CDR1 and CDR2 are SGHTA and FQGNSA. There are 14 residues in the CDR3. Germline trimming cut 2 bases from V and 1 base from J; bases unmatched to any gene: 0. CDR3 in DNA: TGTGCCAGCAGCTTAAGCGGGGGCACAGATACGCAGTATTTT. Its protein product is CASSLSGGTDTQYF.

This clone occurred a few times. The J gene is TRBJ2-7, the V gene TRBV5-4; TRBD1 aligns across 8 bases. The V gene's germline CDR1 is SGHNT and CDR2 YYREEE (reference sequence). The V segment lost 2 bases and the J segment 1 base; nucleotides outside the gene matches: 5. The CDR3 covers 15 residues. The CDR3 nucleotides are TGTGCCAGCAGCTTCCCCGGGACAGGATCCTACGAGCAGTACTTC. This translates into CASSFPGTGSYEQYF.

This clone showed up just a few times. The J gene is TRBJ1-3, the V gene TRBV7-2, with D possibly TRBD1 on 5 matching bases. V was pared by 5 bases and J by 2 bases, with 16 bases between. The CDR3 is 16 residues long. The germline V gene encodes CDR1 SGHTA and CDR2 FQGNSA. The CDR3 loop reads CASSPDSFPPGNTIYF. The CDR3 nucleotides are TGTGCCAGCAGCCCTGACAGCTTCCCGCCTGGAAACACCATATATTTT.

There are a few counts of this clone. The chain recombines TRBV7-9 with TRBJ1-2; D is perhaps TRBD1 (5 bases). Germline V gene sequence: CDR1 SEHNR, CDR2 FQNEAQ (reference sequence). The CDR3 extends over 14 amino acids. Trimming shortened V by 4 bases and J by 4 bases, and 13 bases separated the two germline ends. The CDR3 loop is CASSSEGVGYGYTF. CDR3 bases: TGTGCCAGCAGCTCAGAAGGGGTAGGCTATGGCTACACCTTC. Looking up the rest from reference TRBV7-9 and TRBJ1-2 gives the full variable domain: DTGVSQNPRHKITKRGQNVTFRCDPISEHNRLYWYRQTLGQGPEFLTYFQNEAQLEKSRLLSDRFSAERPKGSFSTLEIQRTEQGDSAMYLCASSSEGVGYGYTFGSGTRLTVV.

J is TRBJ2-7 and V is TRBV19, with TRBD1 matching 7 bases. V was clipped by 3 bases and J by 6 bases; unmatched bases: 11. Germline assignment: CDR1 LNHDA and CDR2 SQIVND (reference sequence). This CDR3 is 15 amino acids long. In nucleotides, the CDR3 is TGTGCCAGTAGTATCGTCGGGACAGCTATATCCGAGCAGTACTTC. This codes for CASSIVGTAISEQYF.

The V gene is TRBV25-1, the J gene TRBJ2-5, with 9 positions matching TRBD1. The CDR3 length is 15 residues. The junction had 5 bases not matched to a gene; V was cut back by 2 bases and J by 4 bases. Germline lookup yields CDR1 MGHDK and CDR2 SYGVNS. The CDR3 DNA is TGTGCCAGCAGTGAACACAACAGGGGGCGAGAGACCCAGTACTTC. Its translation is CASSEHNRGRETQYF.

V gene TRBV28 combines with J gene TRBJ2-3; 10 nucleotides line up with TRBD1. The CDR3 length is 17 residues. The J segment lost 1 base and the V segment lost 1 base, leaving 5 bases of the junction unmatched. Germline lookup yields CDR1 MDHEN and CDR2 SYDVKM. The CDR3 region has the DNA TGTGCCAGCAGTTTATACGGGACAGGGGACCGCACAGATACGCAGTATTTT. Amino acid sequence: CASSLYGTGDRTDTQYF.

This clone was observed a single time. The chain combines TRBV4-1 with TRBJ1-1, with a tentative D call TRBD1 (5 bases). The CDR3 totals 11 residues. Germline V gene data show CDR1 as MGHRA and CDR2 as YSYEKL. V was cut by 1 base and J by 8 bases, with 5 bases left in between. The CDR3 DNA is TGCGCCAGCAGCCAAGCAGGGGAAGCTTTCTTT. It translates to CASSQAGEAFF.

V and J are TRBV6-5 and TRBJ1-1, with 8 bases matching TRBD1. Germline CDR1 MNHEY, CDR2 SVGAGI. The CDR3 extends over 15 amino acids. The ends lost 0 bases at V and 1 base at J; junction bases unmatched: 1. The chain's CDR3 is CASSYSQGGNTEAFF. In DNA, the CDR3 is TGTGCCAGCAGTTACTCACAGGGGGGGAACACTGAAGCTTTCTTT.

The chain joins TRBV19 to TRBJ1-3; D gene ambiguous. CDR3 length: 14 residues. CDR1 and CDR2 (germline): LNHDA, SQIVND (reference sequence). Trimming left V 7 bases short and J 4 bases short, with 14 bases between. CDR3 region: CASMGEVGGNTIYF. The CDR3 bases are TGTGCCAGTATGGGTGAGGTCGGAGGAAACACCATATATTTT. The full variable domain, completed using reference TRBV19 and TRBJ1-3, is DGGITQSPKYLFRKEGQNVTLSCEQNLNHDAMYWYRQDPGQGLRLIYYSQIVNDFQKGDIAEGYSVSREKKESFPLTVTSAQKNPTAFYLCASMGEVGGNTIYFGEGSWLTVV.